The following is a T cell receptor beta chain sequence with its context. The antigen this receptor binds is unknown. Base qualities are not at hand, and no much larger clone is one base apart. This sample was included in a study of T cells in tumors after PD-1 blockade (dated by TCRdb to the late 2010s). General notes on the study: Exclusion criteria were prior checkpoint blockade, use of systemic immunosuppressants, or recent radiotherapy or other anti-cancer therapy within 4 weeks. Pembrolizumab 200 mg every 3 weeks or cemiplimab 350 mg every 2 weeks was administered to patients. While on anti-PD-1 treatment, some of the patients also continued taking daily vismodegib 150 mg. An average of 113,528 TCR templates (range 24,679-257,772) and roughly 37,000 unique clonotypes was obtained for peripheral blood samples. Paired single-cell RNA and TCR sequencing was done in the study on site-matched tumors from patients with BCC or SCC, both before and after anti-PD-1 therapy. To compare clonotypes in blood and tumor, bulk TCR sequencing was done on nine to eleven peripheral blood samples taken from a handful of patients. RECIST version 1.1 was used to assess clinical response.

Deep TCRbeta sequencing was performed with the immunoSEQ platform. The study's own analysis went as follows. Only productive rearrangements were exported from the immunoSEQ Analyzer for further analysis. T cell phenotypes were assigned to bulk TCRbeta clonotypes by matching the clonotypes to single-cell RNA+TCR-seq clones with the same TCRbeta sequence. Tumor enrichment of a clone was calculated by dividing the clone's tumor frequency by the clone's PBMC frequency, both taken from bulk TCR sequencing. GLIPH was used to sort TCRs into specificity groups, which are clusters of distinct TCRs that likely recognize common antigens through shared CDR3 motifs. Imported from immuneACCESS, the table was reduced by TCRdb to in-frame sequences with V and J called. These copies leave out some clones; in studies compared against another copy, an unresolved V gene accounts for under half, and the cause of the remainder is not known. Clone size and V and J calls were adopted from that table, with D and trimming inferred from the DNA. In this sample the table shows some 25,000 clones, 80% to 85% of which occur a single time. Clones ranked in the top ten supply 12% of the sample.

CDR1 SGDLS and CDR2 YYNGEE are derived from the germline V gene. CDR3 length: 13 amino acids, cysteine to phenylalanine. Just the 39-base CDR3 DNA is kept, in frame starting at base 1. V drops 4 bases and J drops 8 bases, leaving 12 bases in between. Here is what the overall study found, with its caveats: The source of novel T cell clones was not identified, and lymphoid organs or rare unexpanded clones within the tumor or the tumor periphery could be included among the possible sources. About two fifths of TCR clonotypes from the tumor were detected in blood, and certain novel exhausted tumor clones were present in blood collected before treatment, which suggests recruitment from the periphery.

The time point label on this specimen signifies: after anti-PD-1 therapy. For bulk TCRbeta sequencing, genomic DNA was extracted from tumor biopsies or peripheral blood, and input amounts ranged from roughly 550 ng to 6,004 ng. All patients had histologically proven advanced or metastatic basal or squamous cell carcinoma and were poor candidates for surgical resection. Of the approximately twelve patients making up the basal cell carcinoma cohort, several underwent bulk tumor TCR sequencing. The sample consisted of PBMCs, taken after anti-PD-1 treatment. This sequence originates from a human donor with basal cell carcinoma. The chain uses TRBV9 and TRBJ1-4; TRBD1 is a possible D gene, resting on 5 matching bases. Read as DNA, the sequence is TGTGCCAGCAGCCCCTGGGGGGGGGAAAAACTGTTTTTT. It translates as CASSPWGGEKLFF.